Listed below are T cell receptor beta chains from one sample, sequenced in a study of identical twins. TCRdb re-analysed the 5' RACE reads in MiXCR, keeping a single row per CDR3 protein. The sample shows nearly 650,000 distinct CDR3 sequences, around 7.5% of them seen only once. The same data also went into a second study, on yellow fever vaccine responses in identical twins.

The sample comprised PBMCs. The receptors originated from a woman younger than 30 in good health. Each CDR3 is given with its conserved first and last residue. D genes are given only for firm matches. Clone size is not always given. Where it is, it says once, few, many or a class for expanded clones.

V gene	clone size	D gene	J gene	CDR3 protein	CDR3 DNA
TRBV29-1	.	.	TRBJ1-2	CSVWHTANYGYTF	TGCAGCGTTTGGCACACTGCTAACTATGGCTACACCTTC
TRBV5-6	few	TRBD2	TRBJ2-2	CASSLGGSGMAGELFF	TGTGCCAGCAGCTTGGGAGGCAGCGGGATGGCCGGGGAGCTGTTTTTT
TRBV2	many	.	TRBJ1-5	CASNPGEQPQHF	TGTGCCAGCAACCCAGGGGAACAGCCCCAGCATTTT
TRBV18	few	.	TRBJ1-1	CASSPTGADTEAFF	TGTGCCAGCTCACCGACCGGGGCCGACACTGAAGCTTTCTTT
TRBV29-1	.	.	TRBJ1-3	CSVLGVSGNTIYF	TGCAGCGTCCTAGGGGTTAGTGGAAACACCATATATTTT
TRBV27	many	TRBD1	TRBJ2-7	CASRRGTGIYEQYF	TGTGCCAGCAGGAGAGGGACAGGGATTTACGAGCAGTACTTC
TRBV6-1	.	TRBD2	TRBJ2-1	CASSPARTSGSYNEQFF	TGTGCCAGCAGTCCCGCCCGGACTAGCGGGAGTTACAATGAGCAGTTCTTC
TRBV3-1	many	.	TRBJ1-1	CASSQGWVEAFF	TGTGCCAGCAGCCAAGGGTGGGTTGAAGCTTTCTTT
TRBV12-3/TRBV12-4	many	TRBD1	TRBJ2-2	CASSRDRSTGELFF	TGTGCCAGCAGTCGGGACAGAAGTACCGGGGAGCTGTTTTTT
TRBV20-1	few	.	TRBJ2-4	CSGEGGMRNIQYF	TGCAGTGGCGAGGGGGGAATGAGAAACATTCAGTACTTC
TRBV28	.	.	TRBJ1-1	CASSPRAFNTEAFF	TGTGCCAGCAGCCCCAGGGCCTTTAACACTGAAGCTTTCTTT
TRBV28	many	.	TRBJ1-2	CASSITGYGYTF	TGTGCCAGCAGTATAACAGGCTATGGCTACACCTTC
TRBV11-2	.	TRBD2	TRBJ2-1	CASSLTSGNYEQFF	TGTGCCAGCAGCTTAACTAGCGGGAACTATGAGCAGTTCTTC
TRBV12-3/TRBV12-4	.	.	TRBJ2-2	CASSFRQRWAGELFF	TGTGCCAGCAGTTTCCGACAGCGCTGGGCCGGGGAGCTGTTTTTT
TRBV15	many	.	TRBJ2-3	CATSREGPERSSTDTQYF	TGTGCCACCAGCAGAGAGGGGCCTGAGCGCTCTAGCACAGATACGCAGTATTTT
TRBV3-1	.	.	TRBJ2-5	CASSHSPGDHQRGFKETQYF	TGTGCCAGCAGCCATTCTCCGGGGGATCATCAAAGGGGCTTCAAAGAGACCCAGTACTTC
TRBV6-5	.	TRBD1	TRBJ2-1	CASSYSATGPYNEQFF	TGTGCCAGCAGTTACTCGGCGACAGGGCCTTACAATGAGCAGTTCTTC
TRBV7-8	once	TRBD2	TRBJ2-7	CASSALGRSSHQQYF	TGTGCCAGCAGTGCTCTCGGGAGGAGCTCACACCAGCAGTACTTC
TRBV7-9	few	.	TRBJ1-3	CASSPPGGLGNTIYF	TGTGCCAGCAGCCCGCCGGGGGGGCTAGGAAACACCATATATTTT
TRBV7-9	.	TRBD2	TRBJ2-1	CASTVGAASGTNNEQFF	TGTGCCAGCACCGTAGGCGCGGCTAGCGGAACAAACAATGAGCAGTTCTTC
TRBV7-3	few	.	TRBJ2-1	CASSLGSQRYNEQFF	TGTGCCAGCAGCTTAGGTAGCCAGAGGTACAATGAGCAGTTCTTC
TRBV28	.	.	TRBJ2-1	CASGRRTYNEQFF	TGTGCCAGCGGGAGGCGCACCTACAATGAGCAGTTCTTC
TRBV4-1	many	.	TRBJ2-2	CASSPSAGGELFF	TGCGCCAGCAGCCCCAGCGCGGGCGGGGAGCTGTTTTTT